Following are 3 T cell receptor beta chains from one sample sequenced in a study of blood T cell repertoires in COVID-19. Sequencing used immunoSEQ multiplex PCR; TCRdb keeps in-frame clones, though not all of them. This sample has 200,000 to 300,000 clones, with approximately 86% found just once. Sequences were obtained from peripheral blood. Receptors were obtained from a young man with active or convalescent COVID-19.

The chain carries TRBV29-1 and TRBJ1-2; 8 bases fit TRBD1. J was trimmed by 5 bases and V by 0 bases; bases with no gene match: 8. The CDR3 is made up of 15 amino acids. The V gene's germline CDR1 is SQVTM and CDR2 ANQGSEA. The CDR3 bases are TGCAGCGTTGAAGATCCGGACAGGGATTCTTATGGCTACACCTTC. Encoded protein: CSVEDPDRDSYGYTF.

The chain uses TRBV27 and TRBJ1-5; the D is unclear. Germline values: CDR1 MNHEY, CDR2 SMNVEV (reference sequence). V shed 6 bases and J shed 7 bases, with 13 bases lying between them. The CDR3 loop spans 13 amino acids. CDR3 loop: CASSVGVKQPQHF. In DNA form, the CDR3 reads TGTGCCAGCAGCGTCGGGGTTAAGCAGCCCCAGCATTTT.

The V call is TRBV4-1, the J call TRBJ2-6; 7 nucleotides line up with TRBD1. V shed 4 bases, J shed 4 bases, and the junction held 4 bases outside the gene matches. From germline, CDR1 is MGHRA and CDR2 YSYEKL. The CDR3 has 15 residues. CDR3 DNA sequence: TGCGCCAGCAGCCGAGGGGGCTCCGGGGCCAACGTCCTGACTTTC. Translation gives CASSRGGSGANVLTF.